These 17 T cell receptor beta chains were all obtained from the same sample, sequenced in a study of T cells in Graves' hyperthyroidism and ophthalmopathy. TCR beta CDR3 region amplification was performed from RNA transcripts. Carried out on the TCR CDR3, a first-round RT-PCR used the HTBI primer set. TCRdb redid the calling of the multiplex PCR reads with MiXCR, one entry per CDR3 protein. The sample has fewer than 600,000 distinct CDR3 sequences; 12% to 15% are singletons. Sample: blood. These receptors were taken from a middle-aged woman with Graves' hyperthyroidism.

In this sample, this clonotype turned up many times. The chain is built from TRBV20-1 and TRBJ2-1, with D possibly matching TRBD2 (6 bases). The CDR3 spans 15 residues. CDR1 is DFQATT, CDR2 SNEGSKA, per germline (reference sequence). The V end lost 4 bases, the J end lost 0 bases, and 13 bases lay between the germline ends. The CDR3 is CSATTSLGSYNEQFF. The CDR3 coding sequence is TGCAGTGCTACCACTAGCCTGGGCTCCTACAATGAGCAGTTCTTC.

CDR3 region: CASSLLSSDEQFF. The DNA for the CDR3 is TGCGCCAGCAGCCTACTTTCGTCGGATGAGCAGTTCTTC. The rearrangement links TRBV4-1 to TRBJ2-1, with unresolved D. Trimming cost V 4 bases and J 8 bases, with 12 bases left between them. Germline V gives CDR1 MGHRA, CDR2 YSYEKL. The CDR3 covers 13 residues.

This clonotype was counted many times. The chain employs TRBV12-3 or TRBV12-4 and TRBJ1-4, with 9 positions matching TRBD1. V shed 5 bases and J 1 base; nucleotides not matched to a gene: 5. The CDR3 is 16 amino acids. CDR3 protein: CASSTGQGQTNEKLFF. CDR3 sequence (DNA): TGTGCCAGCAGTACCGGACAGGGGCAAACTAATGAAAAACTGTTTTTT.

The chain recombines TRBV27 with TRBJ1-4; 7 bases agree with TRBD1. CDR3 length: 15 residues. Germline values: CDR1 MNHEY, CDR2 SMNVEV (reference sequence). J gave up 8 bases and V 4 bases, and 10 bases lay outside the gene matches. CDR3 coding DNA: TGTGCCAGCAGTTCCCCGGGTAGGGGGCGAGAAAAACTGTTTTTT. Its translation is CASSSPGRGREKLFF.

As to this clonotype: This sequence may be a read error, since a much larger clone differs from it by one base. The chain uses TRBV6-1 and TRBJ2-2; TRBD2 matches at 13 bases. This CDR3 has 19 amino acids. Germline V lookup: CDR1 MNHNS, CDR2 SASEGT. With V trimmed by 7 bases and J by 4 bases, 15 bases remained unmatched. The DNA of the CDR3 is TGTGCCAGCAAAACACCGGGACTAGCGGGAACAATGAGCACCGGGGAGCTGTTTTTT. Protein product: CASKTPGLAGTMSTGELFF.

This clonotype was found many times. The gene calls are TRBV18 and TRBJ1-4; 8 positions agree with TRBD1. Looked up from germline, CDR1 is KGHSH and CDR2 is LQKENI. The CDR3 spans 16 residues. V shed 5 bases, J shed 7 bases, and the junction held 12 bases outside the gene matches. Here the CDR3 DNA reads TGTGCCAGCTCAAGACAGGGGACAAATCAGATTGAAAAACTGTTTTTT. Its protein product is CASSRQGTNQIEKLFF.

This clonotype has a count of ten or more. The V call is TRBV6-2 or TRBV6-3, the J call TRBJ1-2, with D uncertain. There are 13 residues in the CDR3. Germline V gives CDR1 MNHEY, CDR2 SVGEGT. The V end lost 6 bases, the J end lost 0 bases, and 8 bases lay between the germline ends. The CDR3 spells CASSYLPNYGYTF. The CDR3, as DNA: TGTGCCAGCAGCTATCTTCCTAACTATGGCTACACCTTC.

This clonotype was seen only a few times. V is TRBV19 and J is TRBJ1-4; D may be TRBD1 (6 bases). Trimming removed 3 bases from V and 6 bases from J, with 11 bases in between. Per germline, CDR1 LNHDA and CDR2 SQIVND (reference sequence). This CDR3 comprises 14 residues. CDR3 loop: CASSIWTDDEKLFF. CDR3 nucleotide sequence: TGTGCCAGTAGTATCTGGACAGACGATGAAAAACTGTTTTTT.

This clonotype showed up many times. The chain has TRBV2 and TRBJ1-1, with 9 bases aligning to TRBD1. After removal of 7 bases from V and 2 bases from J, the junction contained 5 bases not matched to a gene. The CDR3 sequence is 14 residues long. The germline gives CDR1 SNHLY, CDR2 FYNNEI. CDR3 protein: CASKLQGANTEAFF. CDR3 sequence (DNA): TGTGCCAGCAAACTACAGGGGGCCAACACTGAAGCTTTCTTT. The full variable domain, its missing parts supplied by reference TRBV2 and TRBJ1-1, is EPEVTQTPSHQVTQMGQEVILRCVPISNHLYFYWYRQILGQKVEFLVSFYNNEISEKSEIFDDQFSVERPDGSNFTLKIRSTKLEDSAMYFCASKLQGANTEAFFGQGTRLTVV.

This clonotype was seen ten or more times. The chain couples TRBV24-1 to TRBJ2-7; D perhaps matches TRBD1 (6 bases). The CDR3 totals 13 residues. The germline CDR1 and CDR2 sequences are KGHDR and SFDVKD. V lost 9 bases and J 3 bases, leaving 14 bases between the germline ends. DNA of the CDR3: TGTGCCACCGAGGACAGCTATAGCTACGAGCAGTACTTC. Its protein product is CATEDSYSYEQYF.

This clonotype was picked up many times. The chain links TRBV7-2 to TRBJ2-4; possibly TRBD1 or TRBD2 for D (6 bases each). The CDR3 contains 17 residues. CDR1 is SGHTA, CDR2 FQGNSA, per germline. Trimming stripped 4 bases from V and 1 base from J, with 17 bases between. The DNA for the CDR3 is TGTGCCAGCAGCTCTTACCCGGGGGCACGCGCCAAAAACATTCAGTACTTC. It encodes CASSSYPGARAKNIQYF.

The CDR3 DNA reads TGTGCCAGCAGTTACTCGGGGGACAGCTCCTACGAGCAGTACTTC. It translates to CASSYSGDSSYEQYF. The J gene is TRBJ2-7, the V gene TRBV6-5, with 7 bases lining up with TRBD1. The V segment lost 0 bases and the J segment 0 bases; nucleotides outside the gene matches: 2. Looked up from germline, CDR1 is MNHEY and CDR2 is SVGAGI. The CDR3 is made up of 15 amino acids.

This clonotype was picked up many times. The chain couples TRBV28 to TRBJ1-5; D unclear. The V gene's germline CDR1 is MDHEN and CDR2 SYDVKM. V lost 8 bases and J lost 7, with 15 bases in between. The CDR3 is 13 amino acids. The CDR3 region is CASSSGEGQPQHF. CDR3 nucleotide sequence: TGTGCCAGCTCATCCGGGGAAGGCCAGCCCCAGCATTTT.

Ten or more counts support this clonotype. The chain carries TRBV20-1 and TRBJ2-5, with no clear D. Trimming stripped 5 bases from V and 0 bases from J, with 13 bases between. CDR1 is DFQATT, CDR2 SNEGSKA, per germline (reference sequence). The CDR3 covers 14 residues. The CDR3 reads CSAAIGADQETQYF. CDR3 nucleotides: TGCAGTGCTGCCATAGGAGCAGACCAAGAGACCCAGTACTTC.

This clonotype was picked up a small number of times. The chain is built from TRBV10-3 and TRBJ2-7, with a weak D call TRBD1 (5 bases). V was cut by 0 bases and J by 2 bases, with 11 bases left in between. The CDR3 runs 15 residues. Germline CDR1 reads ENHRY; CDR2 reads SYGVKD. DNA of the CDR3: TGTGCCATCAGTGAGTCGAAGGGCAGGGCCTACGAGCAGTACTTC. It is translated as CAISESKGRAYEQYF.

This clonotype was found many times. The CDR3 region is CASSWVQRRADTQYF. DNA of the CDR3: TGTGCCAGCAGTTGGGTACAGCGCCGAGCAGATACGCAGTATTTT. This chain joins TRBV28 and TRBJ2-3, with D hard to call. The CDR3 contains 15 residues. Trimming took 4 bases from V and 4 from J, leaving 15 bases between them. Germline assignment: CDR1 MDHEN and CDR2 SYDVKM. The full variable domain, its missing parts supplied by reference TRBV28 and TRBJ2-3, is DVKVTQSSRYLVKRTGEKVFLECVQDMDHENMFWYRQDPGLGLRLIYFSYDVKMKEKGDIPEGYSVSREKKERFSLILESASTNQTSMYLCASSWVQRRADTQYFGPGTRLTVL.

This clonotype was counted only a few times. The CDR3 nucleotides read TGTGCCAGCAGGTATTTTGGACGGGGCGCGGAGAGCAATCAGCCCCAGCATTTT. The encoded protein is CASRYFGRGAESNQPQHF. V usage is TRBV6-1 and J usage is TRBJ1-5; tentatively, D is TRBD1 (5 bases). Between the trimmed V and J ends, which lost 6 bases and 1 base, there was a span of 22 bases. CDR1 is MNHNS, CDR2 SASEGT, per germline. The CDR3 runs to 18 residues.